This T cell receptor (beta chain) was sequenced during a study of CXCR4 blockade with PD-1 therapy in pancreatic cancer. Study-wide results and limits: Sequencing covered TCRbeta chains only, not alpha chains. Clone frequency correlated with its number of distinct nucleotide rearrangements. Intratumoral clonality (mean roughly 0.14) exceeded healthy blood (less than 0.055) but did not track survival.

The V end lost 6 bases, the J end lost 6 bases, and 21 bases lay between the germline ends. Looked up from germline, CDR1 is LNHDA and CDR2 is SQIVND (reference sequence). The CDR3 contains 15 residues. No neoadjuvant therapy was given before resection to the patients supplying these archived tumor blocks. The table came from immunoSEQ multiplex PCR; TCRdb's copy has only in-frame clones and leaves some out. The sample yields around 2,600 clones, roughly 41% seen once. On this clone: Antigen: not known.

Sequenced sample: tumor tissue. The chain employs TRBV19 and TRBJ2-7, with D tentatively TRBD1 or TRBD2 (6 bases each). The sequence was obtained from a human donor with pancreatic ductal adenocarcinoma. CDR3 coding DNA: TGTGCCAGTAGCCCAACCTGGGGGGCAGGGCGCGAGCAGTACTTC. Translating it yields CASSPTWGAGREQYF.